This record concerns one TCR beta chain sequence. Its antigen is unknown. Per-base quality was not reported, and no clone a single base away is much larger than it. Library creation used the immunoSEQ multiplex PCR assay. The immuneACCESS repertoire file appears here via TCRdb, limited to in-frame rearrangements. These files lack a portion of the clones; in checked studies, under half of the deficit traces to unresolved V genes, and the cause of the others is not known. The table for this sample lists over 65,000 clones; over 85% of them were counted only once. Clones ranked in the top ten supply 0.26% of the sample. This entry belongs to a study of technical replicates of blood from several donors (dated by TCRdb to 2017 to 2019). This receptor was obtained from a human donor in good health. Sequences were obtained from T cells isolated from PBMCs.

The sequenced DNA: TGTGCCAGCAGCCAAGGTATCAGCGGGGACCCCTACGAGCAGTACTTC. Translated, it reads CASSQGISGDPYEQYF. The V gene is TRBV4-2 and the J gene is TRBJ2-7; 7 middle bases align to TRBD2. At the junction V is shortened by 1 base and J by 2 bases; bases outside the gene matches: 8. The CDR3 spans 16 residues, from the cysteine through the phenylalanine. The retained sequence is limited to the CDR3, 48 bases, with the frame set at the first base. From a lookup of the germline V gene, CDR1 and CDR2 are LGHNA and YNFKEQ.